This T cell receptor (beta chain) was sequenced for a study of Ad26.COV2.S vaccination and SARS-CoV-2 variants. Study in general: Ad26.COV2.S, an intramuscular injection, was given once or twice 56 days apart.

Findings of the study overall: Spike-specific TCR breadth was greater in vaccine than placebo recipients.

This clone has a handful of counts. What it recognizes is unknown. Treatment indicated: around 19 received Ad26.COV2.S at low or high dose, single or two shots; roughly 5 received placebo; per-sample allocation not given. On day 63 after the first injection, vaccine and placebo recipients gave samples. In germline, CDR1 is WNHNN, CDR2 SYGVQD (reference sequence). The CDR3 is 14 amino acids. V gave up 4 bases and J gave up 6 bases, with 15 bases separating them. The table came from immunoSEQ multiplex PCR; TCRdb's copy has only in-frame clones and leaves some out. The data show approximately 300,000 clones, with 86% seen just once and roughly 2.1% held by the top ten.

The rearrangement uses TRBV10-1 and TRBJ1-2; weak D call: TRBD1 (6 bases). The clonotype was recovered from a person between 18 and 65 years old who received the Ad26.COV2.S COVID-19 vaccine or a placebo. The source material was peripheral blood, sampled in a trial of Ad26.COV2.S vaccine versus placebo. CDR3 nucleotide sequence: TGCGCCAGCAGTGGATACCAGGGGTTCCATGGCTACACCTTC. This encodes CASSGYQGFHGYTF.